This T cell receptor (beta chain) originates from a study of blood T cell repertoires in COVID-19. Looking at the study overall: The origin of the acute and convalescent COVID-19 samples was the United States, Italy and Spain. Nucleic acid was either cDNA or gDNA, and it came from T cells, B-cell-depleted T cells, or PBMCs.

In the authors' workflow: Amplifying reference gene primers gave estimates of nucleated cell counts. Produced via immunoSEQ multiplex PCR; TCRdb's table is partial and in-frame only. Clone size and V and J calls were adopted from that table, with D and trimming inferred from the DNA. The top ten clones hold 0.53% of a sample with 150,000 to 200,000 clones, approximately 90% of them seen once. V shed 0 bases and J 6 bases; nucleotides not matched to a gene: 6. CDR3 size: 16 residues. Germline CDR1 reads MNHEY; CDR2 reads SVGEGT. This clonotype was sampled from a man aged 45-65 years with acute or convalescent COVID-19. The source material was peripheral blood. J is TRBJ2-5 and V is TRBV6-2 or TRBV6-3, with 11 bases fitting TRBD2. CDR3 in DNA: TGTGCCAGCAGTTACTCAAAACTAGCGGGGGAGAAGACCCAGTACTTC. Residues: CASSYSKLAGEKTQYF.